A single count supports the clone carrying this TCR beta chain. Germline V gives CDR1 MNHNY, CDR2 SVGAGI (reference sequence). The CDR3 runs 13 residues. The ends were cut back, 9 bases at V and 4 bases at J, with 15 bases in the middle. The data were taken from a study of identifying expanded T cells in peripheral blood. Produced via immunoSEQ multiplex PCR; TCRdb's table is partial and in-frame only. The repertoire holds 90,000 or so clones, with roughly 91% as singletons. This clonotype was sampled from a person between 18 and 70 years old in good health. The sequenced material came from blood. This chain uses TRBV6-6 with TRBJ1-2; D gene uncertain. The CDR3 DNA sequence: TGTGCCAGTACCTATGGAGGGATCTATGGCTACACCTTC. Protein product: CASTYGGIYGYTF.